This entry features one TCR beta chain sequence. Its matching antigen is unknown. The junction had 3 bases not matched to a gene; V was cut back by 4 bases and J by 3 bases. This CDR3 spans 15 amino acids. Germline V CDR1 and CDR2: MNHEY, SVGAGI. This entry belongs to a study of cytomegalovirus exposure and HLA in healthy donors. Amplification used 60 Vbeta primers and 13 Jbeta primers. The protocol was immunoSEQ multiplex PCR, while the TCRdb copy is restricted to in-frame clones and leaves out a portion. This sample has 90,000 to 150,000 clones; 74% occur once, and the top ten carry approximately 2%. Broader study findings: In vitro, three CMV-associated chains proved specific for CMV antigens. Excluded: some indistinguishable V segments such as TRBV6-2 and TRBV6-3. A later analysis linked a missense DCLRE1C variant to TCR beta V- and J-gene trimming. Roughly uniform depth of sequencing across donors was assumed in presence/absence analyses.

The V call is TRBV6-5, the J call TRBJ1-5, with 10 bases fitting TRBD1. Sequenced sample: PBMCs. This sequence was found in a human donor in good health. This CDR3 is CASSWTGGYNQPQHF. In DNA form, the CDR3 reads TGTGCCAGCAGTTGGACAGGGGGGTACAATCAGCCCCAGCATTTT.